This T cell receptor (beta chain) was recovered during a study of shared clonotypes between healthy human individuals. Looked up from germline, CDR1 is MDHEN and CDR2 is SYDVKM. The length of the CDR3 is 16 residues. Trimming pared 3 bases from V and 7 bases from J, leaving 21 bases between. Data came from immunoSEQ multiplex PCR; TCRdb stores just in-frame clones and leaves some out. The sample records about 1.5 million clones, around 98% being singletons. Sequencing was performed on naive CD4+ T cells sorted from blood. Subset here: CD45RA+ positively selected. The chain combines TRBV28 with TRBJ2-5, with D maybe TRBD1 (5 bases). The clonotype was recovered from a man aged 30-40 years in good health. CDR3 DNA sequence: TGTGCCAGCAGTTTCGAAACAATTCAATTTAGGGGGACCCAGTACTTC. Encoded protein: CASSFETIQFRGTQYF. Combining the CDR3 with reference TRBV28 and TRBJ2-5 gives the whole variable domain DVKVTQSSRYLVKRTGEKVFLECVQDMDHENMFWYRQDPGLGLRLIYFSYDVKMKEKGDIPEGYSVSREKKERFSLILESASTNQTSMYLCASSFETIQFRGTQYFGPGTRLLVL.